Below are 32 T cell receptor beta chains sequenced from a single sample in a study of shared clonotypes between healthy human individuals. TCRdb's copy holds only in-frame clones and misses some; the assay was immunoSEQ multiplex PCR. The sample comprises over a million clones, 70% to 80% of which are singletons, and approximately 0.5% rests with the top ten. The sample comprised memory CD4+ T cells from PBMCs. As to subset: CD45RA-negative fraction. Source of these receptors: a man younger than 35 in good health. Some clones in this sample may be carry-over from other donors' samples.

The rearrangement joins TRBV30 to TRBJ2-7; D is unresolved. The CDR3 runs 13 residues. Between the trimmed V and J ends, which lost 4 bases and 2 bases, there was a span of 12 bases. Germline lookup yields CDR1 GTSNPN and CDR2 SVGIG (reference sequence). The CDR3 protein is CAWNGPAAYEQYF. CDR3 nucleotide sequence: TGTGCCTGGAACGGGCCGGCGGCCTACGAGCAGTACTTC.

This rearrangement joins TRBV6-1 to TRBJ2-7; D not resolved. The CDR3 is made up of 13 amino acids. V was trimmed by 4 bases and J by 4 bases, leaving 11 bases between them. The V gene's germline CDR1 is MNHNS and CDR2 SASEGT. The CDR3 bases are TGTGCCAGCAGTGTCCAGAATTTGTACGAGCAGTACTTC. Amino acid sequence: CASSVQNLYEQYF.

The chain employs TRBV7-2 and TRBJ1-3, with D perhaps matching TRBD1 (5 bases). Germline CDR1 and CDR2: SGHTA and FQGNSA. The CDR3 has 16 amino acids. The V end lost 3 bases, the J end lost 0 bases, and 12 bases lay between the germline ends. CDR3 nucleotide sequence: TGTGCCAGCAGCTTGTCTGGGGGTAGCTCTGGAAACACCATATATTTT. This codes for CASSLSGGSSGNTIYF.

The rearrangement uses TRBV28 and TRBJ2-5; D gene uncertain. With 7 bases removed from V and 1 base from J, the gap between germline ends came to 10 bases. From germline, CDR1 is MDHEN and CDR2 SYDVKM. The CDR3 runs to 13 residues. This chain's CDR3 is CASNLQFQETQYF. The CDR3, as DNA: TGTGCCAGCAACCTTCAGTTCCAAGAGACCCAGTACTTC.

The chain recombines TRBV6-5 with TRBJ2-7, with no clear D. V lost 4 bases to trimming and J lost 6 bases, with 10 bases between them. CDR1 and CDR2 (germline): MNHEY, SVGAGI. CDR3 length: 12 residues. The CDR3 nucleotides read TGTGCCAGCAGTTTGCCCGGTTCCGAGCAGTACTTC. Its protein is CASSLPGSEQYF.

The chain has TRBV2 and TRBJ2-7; D may match TRBD1 or TRBD2 (6 bases each). The CDR3 is made up of 16 amino acids. CDR1 and CDR2 (germline): SNHLY, FYNNEI. V dropped 2 bases and J dropped 4 bases, with 18 bases sitting between them. DNA of the CDR3: TGTGCCAGCAGTGAATACGGGGGCGCGGGTACATACGAGCAGTACTTC. Translation: CASSEYGGAGTYEQYF.

The genes are TRBV11-2 and TRBJ2-2; TRBD2 might be the D (5 bases). The CDR3 covers 15 residues. The V gene's germline CDR1 is SGHAT and CDR2 FQNNGV. Trimming took 1 base from V and 11 from J, leaving 17 bases between them. In nucleotides, the CDR3 is TGTGCCAGCAGCTTAGGAATAACACCGGGATATGAGCTGTTTTTT. The encoded protein is CASSLGITPGYELFF. The complete variable domain, with remaining parts taken from reference TRBV11-2 and TRBJ2-2, reads EAGVAQSPRYKIIEKRQSVAFWCNPISGHATLYWYQQILGQGPKLLIQFQNNGVVDDSQLPKDRFSAERLKGVDSTLKIQPAKLEDSAVYLCASSLGITPGYELFFGEGSRLTVL.

The chain combines TRBV25-1 with TRBJ2-1; TRBD2 aligns across 8 bases. The CDR3 sequence is 15 residues long. J was trimmed by 1 base and V by 8 bases; bases with no gene match: 7. CDR1 is MGHDK, CDR2 SYGVNS, per germline. The CDR3: CASERAGGSYNEQFF. CDR3 nucleotide sequence: TGTGCCAGCGAACGTGCGGGGGGTTCCTACAATGAGCAGTTCTTC.

The rearrangement links TRBV7-9 to TRBJ1-3, with D perhaps matching TRBD1 (5 bases). The V end was cut by 4 bases, the J end by 0 bases, with 13 bases between. This CDR3 has 16 residues. CDR1 and CDR2 (germline): SEHNR, FQNEAQ (reference sequence). Here the CDR3 DNA reads TGTGCCAGCAGCTACCCTCAGGGCCTCTCTGGAAACACCATATATTTT. Translating gives CASSYPQGLSGNTIYF.

The V and J genes are TRBV7-9 and TRBJ1-1; tentatively, D is TRBD1 (6 bases). The germline gives CDR1 SEHNR, CDR2 FQNEAQ (reference sequence). The CDR3 runs to 15 residues. The ends were cut back, 6 bases at V and 1 base at J, with 15 bases in the middle. The CDR3 reads CASSPVRGPNTEAFF. The CDR3 nucleotides read TGTGCCAGCAGTCCGGTCCGGGGGCCGAACACTGAAGCTTTCTTT.

The CDR3 DNA follows: TGTGCCAGCAGTTCCTTAGGTCTCGCCGTGGGAGCTAACTATGGCTACACCTTC. Amino acids: CASSSLGLAVGANYGYTF. The gene calls are TRBV28 and TRBJ1-2; D remains unclear. CDR1 and CDR2 from the germline V gene are MDHEN and SYDVKM. The CDR3 length is 18 residues. Trimming took 4 bases from V and 0 from J, leaving 21 bases between them.

With regard to this clone: Other nucleotide sequences in the sample specify the same CDR3. This chain uses TRBV28 with TRBJ1-1, with D possibly matching TRBD1 (6 bases). Germline lookup yields CDR1 MDHEN and CDR2 SYDVKM. CDR3 size: 14 residues. V lost 6 bases, J lost 0 bases, and 11 bases lay in between. The CDR3 here is CASRDRLMNTEAFF. CDR3 DNA: TGTGCCAGCAGAGACAGGCTGATGAACACTGAAGCTTTCTTT.

This chain joins TRBV15 and TRBJ2-1; D unresolved. The germline V gene encodes CDR1 LNHNV and CDR2 YYDKDF (reference sequence). The V and J ends lost 0 bases and 2 bases respectively, with 14 bases between them. The CDR3 is made up of 17 amino acids. CDR3 sequence reads: CATSRDNSMGTYNEQFF. Written as DNA, the CDR3 is TGTGCCACCAGCAGAGATAATAGTATGGGGACCTACAATGAGCAGTTCTTC.

This clone was picked up one time. This chain uses TRBV15 with TRBJ1-5; D unclear. Germline loops: CDR1 LNHNV, CDR2 YYDKDF (reference sequence). The CDR3 consists of 17 residues. Trimming pared 0 bases from V and 1 base from J, leaving 13 bases between. In DNA form, the CDR3 reads TGTGCCACCAGCAGAGATGGGGTGGTGGGGAGCAATCAGCCCCAGCATTTT. Residues: CATSRDGVVGSNQPQHF.

The chain joins TRBV28 to TRBJ1-2; the D gene is possibly TRBD1 (5 bases). CDR3 length equals 14 residues. Per the germline V gene, CDR1 is MDHEN and CDR2 is SYDVKM. V lost 5 bases, J lost 3 bases, and 13 bases lay in between. This CDR3 reads CASSGAQRDYGYTF. In DNA, the CDR3 is TGTGCCAGCAGTGGGGCACAGCGGGACTATGGCTACACCTTC.

The V and J genes are TRBV7-8 and TRBJ1-4; tentative D call: TRBD1 (5 bases). The V gene lost 1 base and the J gene lost 0 bases, with 15 bases spanning the gap. The germline gives CDR1 SGHVS, CDR2 FQNEAQ. The CDR3 totals 18 residues. The CDR3 loop reads CASSLVIRQPATNEKLFF. As DNA, the CDR3 is TGTGCCAGCAGCTTAGTGATCCGACAGCCCGCAACTAATGAAAAACTGTTTTTT.

V usage is TRBV5-1 and J usage is TRBJ2-3, with D possibly being TRBD1 (5 bases). V dropped 5 bases and J dropped 1 base, with 14 bases sitting between them. The germline V gene encodes CDR1 SGHRS and CDR2 YFSETQ. The CDR3 is made up of 15 amino acids. The CDR3 DNA sequence: TGCGCCAGCAGACCTAGGGGCCCCGGCACAGATACGCAGTATTTT. This encodes CASRPRGPGTDTQYF. The full variable domain, rest sourced from reference TRBV5-1 and TRBJ2-3, is KAGVTQTPRYLIKTRGQQVTLSCSPISGHRSVSWYQQTPGQGLQFLFEYFSETQRNKGNFPGRFSGRQFSNSRSEMNVSTLELGDSALYLCASRPRGPGTDTQYFGPGTRLTVL.

The chain is built from TRBV19 and TRBJ1-1; no definite D call. Trimming cost V 6 bases and J 0 bases, with 14 bases left between them. This CDR3 is built from 15 residues. Germline-derived CDR1 and CDR2 are LNHDA and SQIVND (reference sequence). CDR3 region: CASSPIMRVNTEAFF. The DNA of the CDR3 is TGTGCCAGTAGCCCCATAATGAGGGTGAACACTGAAGCTTTCTTT.

Here the CDR3 DNA reads TGTGCCAGCAGTTTTGAGCGGGAGGGGGGTTCGGCGGTGAACATTCAGTACTTC. It codes for CASSFEREGGSAVNIQYF. V is TRBV28 and J is TRBJ2-4, with 10 bases identical to TRBD2. Germline CDR1 is MDHEN and CDR2 is SYDVKM. This CDR3 region has 18 residues. V was clipped by 3 bases and J by 7 bases; unmatched bases: 15.

This clone was found a few times. This sequence joins TRBV10-3 and TRBJ1-5, with D unclear. V was cut by 3 bases and J by 7 bases, with 13 bases left in between. CDR1 is ENHRY, CDR2 SYGVKD, per germline. This CDR3 spans 14 amino acids. CDR3 coding DNA: TGTGCCATCAGTGACGTCCGGGCGGGGCAGCCCCAGCATTTT. Amino acid sequence: CAISDVRAGQPQHF.

This clone came up many times. V usage is TRBV7-3 and J usage is TRBJ1-1; maybe TRBD1 (6 bases). CDR3 length equals 13 residues. Germline loops: CDR1 SGHTA, CDR2 FQGTGA. The V gene lost 3 bases and the J gene lost 7 bases, with 12 bases spanning the gap. The CDR3 DNA reads TGTGCCAGCAGCTTCAGGCAGGGGCTTGAAGCTTTCTTT. It codes for CASSFRQGLEAFF.

The chain couples TRBV6-4 to TRBJ1-1; unclear D gene. CDR1 and CDR2 from the germline V gene are MRHNA and SNTAGT. Trimming took off 6 bases at V and 1 base at J, with 12 bases between the two ends. This CDR3 spans 14 amino acids. The CDR3 DNA reads as TGTGCCAGCAGCGTAGACCCAGCGAACACTGAAGCTTTCTTT. This sequence encodes CASSVDPANTEAFF.

The V call is TRBV9, the J call TRBJ2-7; 7 bases line up with TRBD2. The CDR3 has 15 amino acids. Germline CDR1 is SGDLS and CDR2 is YYNGEE. Germline trimming cut 0 bases from V and 5 bases from J; bases unmatched to any gene: 8. CDR3 bases: TGTGCCAGCAGCGTAGAGAGTGGGAGGGCCGACGAGCAGTACTTC. Translation gives CASSVESGRADEQYF.

V and J are TRBV7-9 and TRBJ1-4; D may be TRBD1 (6 bases). V was pared by 2 bases and J by 3 bases, with 13 bases between. Germline CDR1 reads SEHNR; CDR2 reads FQNEAQ (reference sequence). The CDR3 is 16 amino acids. CDR3 DNA: TGTGCCAGCAGCTTAAGTCGAGCAGGGGCTAATGAAAAACTGTTTTTT. This sequence encodes CASSLSRAGANEKLFF.

The CDR3 DNA follows: TGTGCCAGCACCGATTCAAGAAACACTGAAGCTTTCTTT. Translation gives CASTDSRNTEAFF. The rearrangement uses TRBV2 and TRBJ1-1; D uncertain. V lost 7 bases to trimming and J lost 2 bases, with 11 bases between them. Germline V lookup: CDR1 SNHLY, CDR2 FYNNEI. CDR3 length: 13 amino acids.

The J gene is TRBJ2-7, the V gene TRBV11-3; 7 nucleotides align to TRBD1. Per germline, CDR1 SGHNT and CDR2 YENEEA. Trimming took 2 bases from V and 7 from J; bases not matched to a gene: 8. This CDR3 is 14 amino acids long. CDR3 protein: CASSLRQGVSEQYF. CDR3 nucleotide sequence: TGTGCCAGCAGCTTACGGCAGGGGGTTAGTGAGCAGTACTTC.

This clone showed up just once. The V and J genes are TRBV5-1 and TRBJ2-7, with TRBD2 matching 10 bases. This CDR3 is built from 14 residues. Germline V lookup: CDR1 SGHRS, CDR2 YFSETQ. The ends lost 4 bases at V and 4 bases at J; junction bases unmatched: 5. CDR3 amino acids: CASSPRTSGYEQYF. Here the CDR3 DNA reads TGCGCCAGCAGCCCACGGACTAGCGGTTACGAGCAGTACTTC.

The chain has TRBV29-1 and TRBJ1-5, with D unclear. V dropped 6 bases and J dropped 0 bases, with 9 bases sitting between them. CDR1 and CDR2 from the germline V gene are SQVTM and ANQGSEA. This CDR3 comprises 13 residues. In DNA form, the CDR3 reads TGCAGCGTCTTGGATACTAGCAATCAGCCCCAGCATTTT. Its translation: CSVLDTSNQPQHF. Looking up the rest from reference TRBV29-1 and TRBJ1-5 gives the full variable domain: SAVISQKPSRDICQRGTSLTIQCQVDSQVTMMFWYRQQPGQSLTLIATANQGSEATYESGFVIDKFPISRPNLTFSTLTVSNMSPEDSSIYLCSVLDTSNQPQHFGDGTRLSIL.

This clone was counted only a few times. The chain recombines TRBV6-6 with TRBJ1-1, with TRBD1 matching over 7 bases. The CDR3 is made up of 12 amino acids. Germline V gene sequence: CDR1 MNHNY, CDR2 SVGAGI (reference sequence). V dropped 7 bases and J dropped 1; count of bases not matched to a gene: 0. CDR3 DNA sequence: TGTGCCAGCAACAGGGGGAACACTGAAGCTTTCTTT. Amino acid sequence: CASNRGNTEAFF.

The J gene is TRBJ2-3, the V gene TRBV7-3, with D unresolved. Germline assignment: CDR1 SGHTA and CDR2 FQGTGA. This CDR3 has 16 amino acids. Trimming pared 4 bases from V and 7 bases from J, leaving 21 bases between. The chain's CDR3 is CASSSAGPVSPNTQYF. Written as DNA, the CDR3 is TGTGCCAGCAGCTCAGCCGGGCCGGTTTCCCCTAATACGCAGTATTTT.

V and J are TRBV7-3 and TRBJ2-7; D is possibly TRBD1 (6 bases). Germline CDR1 reads SGHTA; CDR2 reads FQGTGA. The ends were cut back, 2 bases at V and 6 bases at J, with 20 bases in the middle. CDR3 size: 16 residues. The CDR3 spells CASSLLSRQDRTEQYF. DNA of the CDR3: TGTGCCAGCAGCTTACTTAGCCGGCAGGACAGAACCGAGCAGTACTTC.

With respect to this clone: Distinct nucleotide sequences in the sample also encode this CDR3. The CDR3 here is CASSLGGANEQFF. The CDR3 DNA reads as TGTGCCAGCAGCTTAGGGGGCGCCAATGAGCAGTTCTTC. The V call is TRBV7-2, the J call TRBJ2-1; D might be TRBD1 (5 bases). V lost 1 base and J 6 bases, leaving 7 bases between the germline ends. The CDR3 contains 13 residues. Germline CDR1 is SGHTA and CDR2 is FQGNSA. Combining the CDR3 with reference TRBV7-2 and TRBJ2-1 gives the whole variable domain GAGVSQSPSNKVTEKGKDVELRCDPISGHTALYWYRQSLGQGLEFLIYFQGNSAPDKSGLPSDRFSAERTGGSVSTLTIQRTQQEDSAVYLCASSLGGANEQFFGPGTRLTVL.